These 29 T cell receptor beta chains originate from one sample sequenced in a study of CD8 T cells in ankylosing spondylitis. Study outcomes and limitations: Characteristic of ankylosing spondylitis blood, it appeared, was a TCR beta motif comprising about eight highly homologous variants.

Their cognate antigens are unknown. TCRdb recomputed calls from the 5' RACE reads with MiXCR, one row per CDR3 protein. In the table there are 100,000 or so distinct CDR3 sequences, roughly 9% of which are singletons. Sequenced: blood, either unsorted or a sorted T cell fraction (not recorded which). The receptors stem from a male donor with ankylosing spondylitis.

The chain employs TRBV7-6 and TRBJ1-1, with D unclear. The CDR3 loop spans 12 amino acids. Germline V gene sequence: CDR1 SGHVS, CDR2 FNYEAQ. The ends were cut back, 4 bases at V and 10 bases at J, with 13 bases in the middle. The CDR3, as DNA: TGTGCCAGCAGCTCTACTATTGTGGGAGCTTTCTTT. Residues: CASSSTIVGAFF.

In this sample, this clonotype turned up many times. This chain uses TRBV11-2 with TRBJ2-5; 10 nucleotides agree with TRBD2. Trimming cost V 2 bases and J 0 bases; bases outside gene matches: 15. The CDR3 covers 20 residues. Germline V gives CDR1 SGHAT, CDR2 FQNNGV. The CDR3 protein is CASSLIPAGGPYKDQETQYF. As DNA, the CDR3 is TGTGCCAGCAGCTTAATTCCAGCGGGAGGGCCATACAAGGACCAAGAGACCCAGTACTTC.

This clonotype was detected a few times. V gene TRBV10-3 combines with J gene TRBJ2-1; 7 positions agree with TRBD1. In germline, CDR1 is ENHRY, CDR2 SYGVKD. This CDR3 has 16 residues. V was clipped by 3 bases and J by 5 bases; unmatched bases: 10. The CDR3 sequence is CAISDPPGQRNNEQFF. Written as DNA, the CDR3 is TGTGCCATCAGTGACCCTCCGGGACAGAGGAACAATGAGCAGTTCTTC.

In its sample, this clonotype was seen many times. CDR3 sequence reads: CASSLRGTYGNEQFF. The CDR3 DNA is TGTGCCAGCAGCTTACGTGGGACATACGGCAATGAGCAGTTCTTC. V usage is TRBV11-2 and J usage is TRBJ2-1; the D gene is possibly TRBD1 (6 bases). Per germline, CDR1 SGHAT and CDR2 FQNNGV. The CDR3 length is 15 residues. Between the trimmed V and J ends, which lost 2 bases and 6 bases, there was a span of 14 bases.

This clonotype has just a few counts. This sequence joins TRBV24-1 and TRBJ2-3; 11 bases align to TRBD2. Germline loops: CDR1 KGHDR, CDR2 SFDVKD. V gave up 5 bases and J gave up 2 bases; unmatched junction bases: 11. CDR3 length equals 18 residues. The CDR3 coding sequence is TGTGCCACCAGTGCCCTCGGGACTAGCGGATTTTCCACAGATACGCAGTATTTT. It specifies CATSALGTSGFSTDTQYF.

This clonotype was found many times. This chain uses TRBV11-2 with TRBJ2-1; D remains ambiguous. The V end was cut by 5 bases, the J end by 0 bases, with 17 bases between. In germline, CDR1 is SGHAT, CDR2 FQNNGV. There are 17 residues in the CDR3. CDR3 residues: CASSPRRPRSSYNEQFF. The CDR3 DNA reads as TGTGCCAGCAGCCCCCGCCGCCCGAGGAGCTCCTACAATGAGCAGTTCTTC.

This chain links TRBV4-1 with TRBJ2-3; weak D call: TRBD2 (5 bases). Trimming took 1 base from V and 0 from J, leaving 8 bases between them. In germline, CDR1 is MGHRA, CDR2 YSYEKL. This CDR3 has 15 residues. The CDR3 is CASSQGLSSTDTQYF. CDR3 nucleotides: TGCGCCAGCAGCCAAGGACTATCAAGCACAGATACGCAGTATTTT.

The table lists this clonotype with many counts. The rearrangement uses TRBV7-9 and TRBJ2-7; 7 bases map to TRBD1. Trimming took 6 bases from V and 0 from J; bases not matched to a gene: 11. The CDR3 is 16 residues long. Germline V lookup: CDR1 SEHNR, CDR2 FQNEAQ (reference sequence). The CDR3 reads CASRPLGQESSYEQYF. The DNA for the CDR3 is TGTGCCAGCAGACCCCTCGGACAGGAATCCTCCTACGAGCAGTACTTC.

Many counts were recorded for this clonotype. The chain employs TRBV5-4 and TRBJ2-1; 7 bases line up with TRBD1. This CDR3 spans 15 amino acids. Germline loops: CDR1 SGHNT, CDR2 YYREEE (reference sequence). Trimming at V came to 0 bases and at J to 0 bases, leaving 0 bases not matched to a gene. The CDR3 here is CASSLDRGSYNEQFF. CDR3 DNA: TGTGCCAGCAGCTTGGACAGGGGCTCCTACAATGAGCAGTTCTTC.

The chain combines TRBV6-1 with TRBJ2-5; TRBD2 agrees at 7 bases. The germline gives CDR1 MNHNS, CDR2 SASEGT. This CDR3 contains 14 residues. Losses at the gene ends were 1 base for V and 3 bases for J; bases not matched to a gene: 2. The chain's CDR3 is CASSEGLAEETQYF. CDR3 coding DNA: TGTGCCAGCAGTGAAGGGCTAGCGGAAGAGACCCAGTACTTC.

V and J are TRBV27 and TRBJ2-1; D uncertain. The CDR3 is made up of 16 amino acids. CDR1 is MNHEY and CDR2 is SMNVEV in the germline V gene (reference sequence). Trimming took 2 bases from V and 1 from J, leaving 12 bases between them. The CDR3 DNA reads TGTGCCAGCAGTTTACGAGCGCCGTCGTCCTACAATGAGCAGTTCTTC. It encodes CASSLRAPSSYNEQFF.

V and J are TRBV20-1 and TRBJ1-5, with 8 positions matching TRBD1. J was trimmed by 1 base and V by 1 base; bases with no gene match: 0. Germline-derived CDR1 and CDR2 are DFQATT and SNEGSKA (reference sequence). CDR3 length: 14 residues. This chain's CDR3 is CSARGTGSNQPQHF. The CDR3 DNA sequence: TGCAGTGCTAGAGGGACAGGGAGCAATCAGCCCCAGCATTTT.

This clonotype was observed a few times. The CDR3 sequence: CASSPGPAYEQYF. The CDR3 DNA is TGTGCCAGCAGCCCCGGTCCAGCCTACGAGCAGTACTTC. This chain uses TRBV7-2 with TRBJ2-7; D unclear. Between the trimmed V and J ends, which lost 5 bases and 2 bases, there was a span of 10 bases. Germline lookup yields CDR1 SGHTA and CDR2 FQGNSA. The CDR3 extends over 13 amino acids. Variable domain in full (rest from reference TRBV7-2 and TRBJ2-7): GAGVSQSPSNKVTEKGKDVELRCDPISGHTALYWYRQSLGQGLEFLIYFQGNSAPDKSGLPSDRFSAERTGGSVSTLTIQRTQQEDSAVYLCASSPGPAYEQYFGPGTRLTVT.

This clonotype occurred a few times. The genes are TRBV5-4 and TRBJ1-2; 11 nucleotides align to TRBD1. The CDR3 has 15 residues. The trim removed 3 bases at V and 4 bases at J, leaving 5 bases unmatched. Germline V lookup: CDR1 SGHNT, CDR2 YYREEE (reference sequence). The chain's CDR3 is CASSSTGTGGYGYTF. CDR3 coding DNA: TGTGCCAGCAGCTCTACCGGGACAGGGGGCTATGGCTACACCTTC.

This clonotype was counted only a few times. The chain uses TRBV9 and TRBJ2-3; TRBD1 is a possible D gene (5 bases). Germline V lookup: CDR1 SGDLS, CDR2 YYNGEE. This CDR3 comprises 14 residues. V gave up 1 base and J gave up 5 bases, with 11 bases separating them. For the CDR3, the DNA is TGTGCCAGCAGCGTATTTACAGGTGGAGATACGCAGTATTTT. This translates into CASSVFTGGDTQYF.

A remark on this clonotype: A read error is possible here, since a much larger clone lies one base away. The CDR3 end shows no conserved phenylalanine or tryptophan, and so a read error is likely. The chain has TRBV5-1 and TRBJ2-7, with TRBD1 matching 8 bases. Germline V lookup: CDR1 SGHRS, CDR2 YFSETQ. The CDR3 spans 15 residues. The V gene end was trimmed by 3 bases and the J gene end by 3 bases; junction bases not matched to a gene: 8. This CDR3 reads CASSSSDRGLYEQYI. Written as DNA, the CDR3 is TGCGCCAGCAGCTCATCAGACAGGGGTCTCTACGAGCAGTACATC.

This clonotype was detected a few times. The genes are TRBV15 and TRBJ2-5; 9 nucleotides match TRBD1. Germline V gene data show CDR1 as LNHNV and CDR2 as YYDKDF (reference sequence). The CDR3 length is 15 residues. The V and J ends lost 1 base and 5 bases, in that order; junction bases with no gene match: 5. The CDR3 coding sequence is TGTGCCACCAGCAGAGCTACAGGGGGCGCGGAGACCCAGTACTTC. Translated: CATSRATGGAETQYF.

This clonotype was seen a single time. This chain connects TRBV3-1 to TRBJ2-5, with TRBD2 matching over 8 bases. CDR3 size: 17 residues. Germline CDR1 reads LGHDT; CDR2 reads YNNKEL (reference sequence). Trimming cost V 0 bases and J 0 bases; bases outside gene matches: 6. CDR3 sequence (DNA): TGTGCCAGCAGCCAAGAGAAGATAGCGGGACACCAAGAGACCCAGTACTTC. Translated: CASSQEKIAGHQETQYF.

This clonotype was observed a handful of times. This chain links TRBV11-2 with TRBJ2-7, with D possibly TRBD2 on 5 matching bases. The V gene's germline CDR1 is SGHAT and CDR2 FQNNGV. Trimming shortened V by 2 bases and J by 2 bases, and 10 bases separated the two germline ends. This CDR3 contains 14 residues. CDR3 residues: CASSLPGSTYEQYV. The DNA for the CDR3 is TGTGCCAGCAGCTTACCGGGGAGTACCTACGAGCAGTACGTC.

In the case of this clonotype: One junction end does not reproduce the germline sequence, and a read error may be involved. This chain links TRBV10-3 with TRBJ2-2; a possible D gene is TRBD2 (6 bases). The CDR3 runs 16 residues. Germline lookup yields CDR1 ENHRY and CDR2 SYGVKD. The CDR3 region is CAISEKGTGATWELFF. CDR3 sequence (DNA): TGTGCCATCAGTGAGAAGGGGACGGGAGCCACCTGGGAGCTGTTTTTT.

This clonotype was counted a few times. This sequence joins TRBV7-9 and TRBJ1-1, with D unresolved. CDR1 is SEHNR, CDR2 FQNEAQ, per germline (reference sequence). CDR3 length: 16 amino acids. V was pared by 1 base and J by 4 bases, with 16 bases between. DNA for the CDR3: TGTGCCAGCAGCTTAGATTGGGGATTAAGGTTCACTGAAGCTTTCTTT. This sequence encodes CASSLDWGLRFTEAFF. The whole variable domain, remainder taken from reference TRBV7-9 and TRBJ1-1, is DTGVSQNPRHKITKRGQNVTFRCDPISEHNRLYWYRQTLGQGPEFLTYFQNEAQLEKSRLLSDRFSAERPKGSFSTLEIQRTEQGDSAMYLCASSLDWGLRFTEAFFGQGTRLTVV.

The chain joins TRBV5-1 to TRBJ1-1; a weak D match, TRBD1 (6 bases). The CDR3 sequence is 14 residues long. Germline values: CDR1 SGHRS, CDR2 YFSETQ. Between the trimmed V and J ends, which lost 4 bases and 5 bases, there was a span of 15 bases. CDR3 in amino acids: CASSVGWGRTEAFF. In nucleotides, the CDR3 is TGCGCCAGCAGCGTTGGGTGGGGGCGTACTGAAGCTTTCTTT.

This clonotype has at least ten counts. The genes are TRBV7-9 and TRBJ2-2; 10 positions match TRBD2. There are 16 residues in the CDR3. Germline V gene data show CDR1 as SEHNR and CDR2 as FQNEAQ (reference sequence). V trimming: 3 bases; J trimming: 1 base; junction bases outside the gene matches: 2. This chain's CDR3 is CASSFTSGVNTGELFF. CDR3 coding DNA: TGTGCCAGCAGCTTTACTAGCGGGGTGAACACCGGGGAGCTGTTTTTT.

The V and J genes are TRBV27 and TRBJ2-7, with 9 positions matching TRBD2. The length of the CDR3 is 15 residues. The V and J ends lost 3 bases and 3 bases, in that order; junction bases with no gene match: 6. In germline, CDR1 is MNHEY, CDR2 SMNVEV (reference sequence). The CDR3 spells CASSLASGIGYEQYF. The CDR3 DNA sequence: TGTGCCAGCAGTTTGGCTAGCGGGATAGGCTACGAGCAGTACTTC.

This clonotype was seen repeatedly, ten times or more. This chain joins TRBV6-2 or TRBV6-3 and TRBJ2-7; D is perhaps TRBD1 (5 bases). The CDR3 consists of 13 residues. Trimming stripped 2 bases from V and 6 bases from J, with 11 bases between. Germline V gives CDR1 MNHEY, CDR2 SVGEGT. As DNA, the CDR3 is TGTGCCAGCAGTTACCTGACAGCACTCGAGCAGTACTTC. Translation: CASSYLTALEQYF.

This clonotype was seen repeatedly, ten times or more. The chain employs TRBV11-2 and TRBJ2-7; D possibly matches TRBD1 or TRBD2 (6 bases each). Deletions cut 1 base from V and 5 bases from J, with 18 bases between. Germline V CDR1 and CDR2: SGHAT, FQNNGV. The CDR3 has 16 residues. This CDR3 is CASSLVAIGGLDEQYF. The CDR3 bases are TGTGCCAGCAGCTTAGTCGCCATAGGGGGGCTTGACGAGCAGTACTTC.

The genes are TRBV12-3 or TRBV12-4 and TRBJ2-5, with D uncertain. This CDR3 has 14 amino acids. Trimming removed 4 bases from V and 5 bases from J, with 14 bases in between. CDR3 in DNA: TGTGCCAGCAGTTCAGCAGATATCTGGGAGACCCAGTACTTC. Amino acid sequence: CASSSADIWETQYF.

This clonotype has only a few counts. The chain is built from TRBV7-9 and TRBJ2-1; tentatively, D is TRBD1 or TRBD2 (5 bases each). V shed 5 bases and J shed 6 bases, with 17 bases lying between them. Per the germline V gene, CDR1 is SEHNR and CDR2 is FQNEAQ (reference sequence). The CDR3 covers 15 residues. In DNA form, the CDR3 reads TGTGCCAGCAGCCTAGGACCCCGAGGGGTCAATGAGCAGTTCTTC. Translated: CASSLGPRGVNEQFF.

This clonotype was counted ten times or more. This rearrangement joins TRBV20-1 to TRBJ2-1; 9 nucleotides line up with TRBD2. The CDR3 sequence is 15 residues long. Per germline, CDR1 DFQATT and CDR2 SNEGSKA (reference sequence). Germline trimming cut 0 bases from V and 5 bases from J; bases unmatched to any gene: 5. CDR3 sequence: CSARDRASGNNEQFF. The CDR3 DNA sequence: TGCAGTGCTAGAGATCGGGCTAGCGGGAACAATGAGCAGTTCTTC.